This T cell receptor (beta chain) emerged from a study of T cell responses to AZD1222 COVID-19 vaccine. This clone was seen only once. The V and J ends lost 4 bases and 5 bases, in that order; junction bases with no gene match: 15. The CDR3 consists of 17 residues. Germline V gene lookup returns CDR1 SGHRS and CDR2 YFSETQ. Only in-frame clones appear in the TCRdb table, and some are missing; sequencing was by immunoSEQ multiplex PCR. The repertoire includes over 100,000 clones, roughly 87% of them detected once, and around 2.6% sits in the top ten. The genes are TRBV5-1 and TRBJ2-3, with TRBD2 identical over 8 bases. Sample: peripheral blood, taken 28 days after the second AZD1222 dose. This TCR derives from an adult who received the AZD1222 COVID-19 vaccine. The CDR3 loop reads CASSPGGRGGLGDTQYF. In nucleotides, the CDR3 is TGCGCCAGCAGCCCGGGCGGCCGGGGGGGGCTTGGAGATACGCAGTATTTT.